This T cell receptor beta chain was sequenced in a study of technical replicates of blood from a few donors. The CDR3 is 16 residues long. CDR1 SGHAT and CDR2 FQNNGV come from the germline V gene. Trimming stripped 6 bases from V and 0 bases from J, with 18 bases between. Some clones are missing from TCRdb's copy, which holds only in-frame ones; the method was immunoSEQ multiplex PCR. The repertoire holds roughly 87,000 clones, with about 94% as singletons. The sample taken for sequencing was T cells isolated from PBMCs. V usage is TRBV11-2 and J usage is TRBJ2-7; D is uncertain. This sequence originates from a human donor in good health. DNA for the CDR3: TGTGCCAGCAGTCCGCCAGTGAGACTGCACTCCTACGAGCAGTACTTC. Protein: CASSPPVRLHSYEQYF.